Below, one T cell receptor (beta chain) is given with its context. No antigen is known for it. These data come from a study of T cell responses to AZD1222 COVID-19 vaccine. About the study: Pooling covered second doses at about 4 or about 12 weeks. Study-level findings and limits: AZD1222 recipients seropositive at baseline numbered only 5 to 7. Clonal diversity was possibly underestimated, and the donors were mostly white British, with more females. Of spike-specific TCRs, nearly half reportedly target regions left unmutated in variants.

Some clones are missing from TCRdb's copy, which holds only in-frame ones; the method was immunoSEQ multiplex PCR. The repertoire includes under 200,000 clones, roughly 93% of them detected once, and approximately 9.6% sits in the top ten. The germline V gene encodes CDR1 MNHEY and CDR2 SVGAGI. This CDR3 spans 16 amino acids. V was shortened by 0 bases and J by 1 base, with 10 bases between the two germline ends. This sequence originates from an adult in good health. V and J are TRBV6-5 and TRBJ1-3; unclear D gene. Sequences were derived from peripheral blood, sampled on day 0 of AZD1222 vaccination. The CDR3 nucleotides read TGTGCCAGCAGTTACTCGAAGGCGGGGTCTGGAAACACCATATATTTT. It specifies CASSYSKAGSGNTIYF.